This is a list of T cell receptor beta chains from one sample in a study of CXCR3-negative and CXCR3-positive naive CD8 T cells. Using the 5' RACE reads, TCRdb records one entry per CDR3 protein without DNA. This table holds about 90,000 distinct CDR3 sequences. The source material was naive CXCR3- CD8+ T cells from blood. The receptors stem from a human donor in good health. Some clones in this sample may be carry-over from other donors' samples. CDR3s include the opening cysteine and the closing phenylalanine or tryptophan. Fields, in order: V gene, J gene, CDR3 protein.

>TRBV27|TRBJ1-2
CASSLSTLGYGYTF
>TRBV4-3|TRBJ2-1
CASSQDNWDNEQFF
>TRBV20-1|TRBJ2-7
CSAQTGGSYEQYF
>TRBV5-1|TRBJ2-5
CASSSPLSQETQYF
>TRBV7-9|TRBJ2-1
CASSLNREQFF
>TRBV5-1|TRBJ2-3
CASSLAVVGDTQYF
>TRBV7-9|TRBJ1-1
CASSLVGQGETEAFF
>TRBV20-1|TRBJ2-3
CSATLPGLGMRDDTQYF
>TRBV5-1|TRBJ2-3
CASSTDPDRDTDTQYF
>TRBV20-1|TRBJ1-1
CSASSWDTEAFF
>TRBV5-6|TRBJ1-5
CASSFGGDNQPQHF
>TRBV29-1|TRBJ1-2
CSVETGGDDGYTF
>TRBV5-4|TRBJ1-2
CASSPGAGGYTF
>TRBV6-2/TRBV6-3|TRBJ1-2
CASRSRQPESF
>TRBV11-2|TRBJ2-2
CASSLAGDDTRELFF
>TRBV5-1|TRBJ2-1
CASSDHRGAAWDEQFF
>TRBV6-5|TRBJ2-5
CASSYGQGQTQYF
>TRBV3-1|TRBJ2-5
CASSPRSAGQETKYF
>TRBV7-8|TRBJ1-2
CASSLTDLTGGEYGYTF
>TRBV7-8|TRBJ2-2
CASSLDRGGTGELFF
>TRBV20-1|TRBJ2-1
CSASQGLASNEQFF
>TRBV4-2|TRBJ2-1
CASSQERESYNEQFF
>TRBV28|TRBJ2-7
CASSSPDRKRSEYF
>TRBV12-3/TRBV12-4|TRBJ1-5
CASGGGTGAYSNQPQHF
>TRBV7-2|TRBJ2-3
CASSHSAYTDTQYF
>TRBV20-1|TRBJ2-5
CSARDILAGDETQYF
>TRBV25-1|TRBJ2-7
CASSEVGWPYEQYF
>TRBV13|TRBJ1-1
CASSLSPGAEALF
>TRBV10-3|TRBJ2-1
CAISGPGTERYNEQFF
>TRBV7-9|TRBJ2-6
CASSLMGAAGANVLTF
>TRBV13|TRBJ2-1
CASSLGLALSSYNEQFF
>TRBV7-8|TRBJ2-1
CASSPSGGLNEQFF
>TRBV7-3|TRBJ1-1
CASSSQGKEAFF
>TRBV4-1|TRBJ1-6
CASGSTGYNSPLHF
>TRBV12-3/TRBV12-4|TRBJ2-1
CASSPPGQVPYNEQFF
>TRBV7-9|TRBJ1-1
CASSLGVPEAFF
>TRBV24-1|TRBJ2-1
CATSDDDRGLSSYNEQFF
>TRBV6-2/TRBV6-3|TRBJ2-4
CASSSSVQDIQYF
>TRBV7-9|TRBJ2-7
CASSLPDRPTYEQYF
>TRBV10-1|TRBJ2-2
CASSDTPRGAGELFF
>TRBV11-2|TRBJ2-3
CASSTLADTQYF
>TRBV9|TRBJ2-1
CASSVSGGGYNEQFF
>TRBV6-6|TRBJ2-1
CASSLGTGGSSYNEQFF
>TRBV13|TRBJ2-7
CASSTTDGSYEQYF
>TRBV29-1|TRBJ2-7
CSVEWDRGLEQYF
>TRBV20-1|TRBJ1-5
CSARRTGTGNQPQHF
>TRBV5-1|TRBJ2-3
CASTLWASGEGDTQYF
>TRBV6-2/TRBV6-3|TRBJ2-1
CASSFTRGLAGSSSYNEQFF
>TRBV30|TRBJ2-5
CAWSVGEKVRETQYF
>TRBV6-5|TRBJ2-2
CASSSEQGPGELFF
>TRBV15|TRBJ2-5
CASRAGGSETQYF
>TRBV29-1|TRBJ2-2
CSVRQLGELFF